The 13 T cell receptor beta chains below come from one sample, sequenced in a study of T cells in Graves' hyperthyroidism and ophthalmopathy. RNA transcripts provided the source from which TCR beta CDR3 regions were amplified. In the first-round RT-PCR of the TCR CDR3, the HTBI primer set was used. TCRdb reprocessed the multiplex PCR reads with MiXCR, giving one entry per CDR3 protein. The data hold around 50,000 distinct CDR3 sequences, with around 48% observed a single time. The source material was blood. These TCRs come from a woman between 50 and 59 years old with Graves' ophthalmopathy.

The CDR3, as DNA: TGCAGTGCCCTTGGAGGGACAGGCAGTTCACCCCTCCACTTT. Translation gives CSALGGTGSSPLHF. The rearrangement joins TRBV20-1 to TRBJ1-6, with 8 bases lining up with TRBD1. CDR3 size: 14 residues. Germline CDR1 reads DFQATT; CDR2 reads SNEGSKA (reference sequence). V was pared by 6 bases and J by 9 bases, with 10 bases of the junction left unmatched.

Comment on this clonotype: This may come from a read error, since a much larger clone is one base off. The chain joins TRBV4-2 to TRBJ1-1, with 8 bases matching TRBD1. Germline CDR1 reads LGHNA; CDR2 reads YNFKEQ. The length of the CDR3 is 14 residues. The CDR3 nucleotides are TGTGCCAGCAGCCGTATATCAGGGGGCACTGAAGCTTGCTTT. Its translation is CASSRISGGTEACF.

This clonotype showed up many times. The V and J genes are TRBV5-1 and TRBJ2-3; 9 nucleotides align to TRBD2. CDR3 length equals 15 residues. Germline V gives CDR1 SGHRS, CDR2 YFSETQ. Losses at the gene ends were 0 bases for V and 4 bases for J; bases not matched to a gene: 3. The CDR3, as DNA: TGCGCCAGCAGCTTGGAGCTAGCGGGATCAGATACGCAGTATTTT. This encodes CASSLELAGSDTQYF.

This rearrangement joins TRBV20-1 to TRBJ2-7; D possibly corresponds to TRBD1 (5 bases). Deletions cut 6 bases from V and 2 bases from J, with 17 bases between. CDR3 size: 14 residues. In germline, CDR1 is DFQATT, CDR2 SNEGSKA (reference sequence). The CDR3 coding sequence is TGCAGTGCCTTGGGTACGCAGGGAACCTACGAGCAGTACTTC. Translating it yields CSALGTQGTYEQYF.

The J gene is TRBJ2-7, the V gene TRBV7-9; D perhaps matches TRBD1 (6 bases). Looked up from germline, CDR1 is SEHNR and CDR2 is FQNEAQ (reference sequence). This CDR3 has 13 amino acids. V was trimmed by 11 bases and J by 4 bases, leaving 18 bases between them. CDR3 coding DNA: TGTGCCGGTGAAAAGGGGGAAGCGTACGAGCAGTACTTC. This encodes CAGEKGEAYEQYF.

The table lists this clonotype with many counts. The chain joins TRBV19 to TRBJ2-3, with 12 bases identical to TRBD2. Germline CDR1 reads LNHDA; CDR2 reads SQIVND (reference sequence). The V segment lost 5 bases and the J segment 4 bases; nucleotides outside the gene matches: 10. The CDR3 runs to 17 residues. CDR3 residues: CASSYRLAGELPDTQYF. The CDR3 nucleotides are TGTGCCAGTAGTTATCGACTAGCGGGGGAGCTACCAGATACGCAGTATTTT. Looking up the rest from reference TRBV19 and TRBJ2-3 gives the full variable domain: DGGITQSPKYLFRKEGQNVTLSCEQNLNHDAMYWYRQDPGQGLRLIYYSQIVNDFQKGDIAEGYSVSREKKESFPLTVTSAQKNPTAFYLCASSYRLAGELPDTQYFGPGTRLTVL.

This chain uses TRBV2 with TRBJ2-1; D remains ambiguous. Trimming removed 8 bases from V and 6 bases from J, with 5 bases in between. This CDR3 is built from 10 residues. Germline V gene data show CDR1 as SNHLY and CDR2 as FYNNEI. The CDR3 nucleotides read TGTGCCAGCGCCCTCAATGAGCAGTTCTTC. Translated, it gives CASALNEQFF. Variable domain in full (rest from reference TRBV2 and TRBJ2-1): EPEVTQTPSHQVTQMGQEVILRCVPISNHLYFYWYRQILGQKVEFLVSFYNNEISEKSEIFDDQFSVERPDGSNFTLKIRSTKLEDSAMYFCASALNEQFFGPGTRLTVL.

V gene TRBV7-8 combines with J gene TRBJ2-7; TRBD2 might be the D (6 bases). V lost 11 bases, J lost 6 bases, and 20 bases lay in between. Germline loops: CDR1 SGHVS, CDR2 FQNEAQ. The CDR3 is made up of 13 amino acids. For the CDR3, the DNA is TGTGCCTGGAGTATTCGGACGCGGGGCGAGCAGTACTTC. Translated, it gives CAWSIRTRGEQYF.

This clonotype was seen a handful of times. CDR3 loop: CSASGGDNNYGYTF. CDR3 DNA sequence: TGCAGTGCTAGCGGCGGGGATAATAACTATGGCTACACCTTC. The rearrangement uses TRBV20-1 and TRBJ1-2; no firm D call. Germline CDR1 is DFQATT and CDR2 is SNEGSKA (reference sequence). The CDR3 extends over 14 amino acids. Trimming took 3 bases from V and 1 from J, leaving 12 bases between them.

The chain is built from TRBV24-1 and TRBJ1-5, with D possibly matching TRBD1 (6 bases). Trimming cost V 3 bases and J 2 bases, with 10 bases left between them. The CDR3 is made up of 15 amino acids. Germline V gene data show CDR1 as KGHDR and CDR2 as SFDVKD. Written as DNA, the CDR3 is TGTGCCACCAGTGATAAACAGGGTGGCAATCAGCCCCAGCATTTT. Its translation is CATSDKQGGNQPQHF.

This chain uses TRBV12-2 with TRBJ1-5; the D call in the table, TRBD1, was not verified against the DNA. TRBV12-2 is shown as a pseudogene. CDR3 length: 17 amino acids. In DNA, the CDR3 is TGTGCAAGTCGCCCCCCGGAGGGGGACAGGGATATTCAGCCCCAGCATTTT. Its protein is CASRPPEGDRDIQPQHF.

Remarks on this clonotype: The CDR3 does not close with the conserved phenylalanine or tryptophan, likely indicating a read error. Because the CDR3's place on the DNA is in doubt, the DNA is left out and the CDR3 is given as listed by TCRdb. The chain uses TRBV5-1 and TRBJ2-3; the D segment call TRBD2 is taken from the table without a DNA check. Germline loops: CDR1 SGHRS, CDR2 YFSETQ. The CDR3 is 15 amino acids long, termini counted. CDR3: CASSPPEGVGDTRYV.

The CDR3 coding sequence is TGTGCCACCAGTTTAGTTATAGCGGGAGGAATCTACGAGCAGTACTTC. This gives the protein CATSLVIAGGIYEQYF. This chain uses TRBV24-1 with TRBJ2-7; 10 bases map to TRBD2. After removal of 6 bases from V and 3 bases from J, the junction contained 10 bases not matched to a gene. The germline gives CDR1 KGHDR, CDR2 SFDVKD. The CDR3 has 16 residues.